The clone carrying this T cell receptor (beta chain) was detected ten times or more. The antigen remains unidentified. This record comes from a study of T-cell reconstitution after alpha-beta-depleted transplantation in children. The study's findings and limits: Surviving recipient T cells and thymic progenitors produced the high day-60 TCRbeta diversity seen in some patients. T-cell counts and diversity at one year following transplant were attributed mainly to newly produced T cells. There were reportedly several hundred expanded graft clones from which alpha-beta T cells came about two months after transplant.

It was with unique molecular identifiers that the TCRbeta library was prepared. TCRdb analysed the PCR reads with MiXCR anew, one entry per CDR3 protein. The sample records approximately 230,000 distinct CDR3 sequences, about 25% being singletons. Trimming took 4 bases from V and 2 from J, leaving 11 bases between them. This CDR3 comprises 14 residues. Per the germline V gene, CDR1 is LGHDT and CDR2 is YNNKEL (reference sequence). V gene TRBV3-1 combines with J gene TRBJ2-5; D gene uncertain. The starting material was PBMCs, obtained before TCRalphabeta/CD19-depleted stem cell transplant. The clonotype originates from a girl aged 2 to 9 with Fanconi anemia, due to receive a stem cell transplant. CDR3 nucleotide sequence: TGTGCCAGCAGCCCTAAGGGATTTCAAGAGACCCAGTACTTC. Amino acid sequence: CASSPKGFQETQYF.